Presented here are 13 T cell receptor beta chains from one specimen sequenced in a study of T cell responses to AZD1222 COVID-19 vaccine. Measured with immunoSEQ multiplex PCR; TCRdb has only the in-frame clones, and not every one. The sample contains some 130,000 clones, just under 95% of which appear only once. Sequencing used peripheral blood, obtained 28 days after the second AZD1222 dose. The receptors come from an adult who received the AZD1222 COVID-19 vaccine.

The chain links TRBV19 to TRBJ1-3, with D possibly being TRBD1 (5 bases). CDR3 size: 16 residues. Looked up from germline, CDR1 is LNHDA and CDR2 is SQIVND (reference sequence). The V end was cut by 5 bases, the J end by 2 bases, with 16 bases between. Here the CDR3 reads CASSFVGGSTGNTIYF. DNA for the CDR3: TGTGCCAGTAGTTTTGTCGGGGGAAGCACTGGAAACACCATATATTTT. The full variable domain, its missing parts supplied by reference TRBV19 and TRBJ1-3, is DGGITQSPKYLFRKEGQNVTLSCEQNLNHDAMYWYRQDPGQGLRLIYYSQIVNDFQKGDIAEGYSVSREKKESFPLTVTSAQKNPTAFYLCASSFVGGSTGNTIYFGEGSWLTVV.

The V call is TRBV18, the J call TRBJ2-5, with no clear D. This CDR3 spans 14 amino acids. V dropped 1 base and J dropped 5 bases, with 11 bases sitting between them. Germline CDR1 reads KGHSH; CDR2 reads LQKENI. The CDR3 loop reads CASSPQPSRETQYF. The CDR3 DNA reads TGTGCCAGCTCACCACAGCCTAGTAGGGAGACCCAGTACTTC.

This clone was counted a single time. This chain joins TRBV9 and TRBJ2-5; possibly TRBD2 for D (7 bases). Germline V gene lookup returns CDR1 SGDLS and CDR2 YYNGEE. The CDR3 sequence is 13 residues long. Trimming removed 6 bases at V and 1 base at J, with 10 bases between. The CDR3 DNA is TGTGCCAGCACGGGGGGCGCCCAAGAGACCCAGTACTTC. This encodes CASTGGAQETQYF.

The chain recombines TRBV21-1 with TRBJ1-3. TRBV21-1 represents a pseudogene. This CDR3 is built from 18 residues. CDR3 protein: CASSTRGEVLGYGNTIYF. For the CDR3, the DNA is TGTGCCAGCAGCACCCGAGGGGAGGTCTTAGGTTATGGAAACACCATATATTTT.

The rearrangement links TRBV13 to TRBJ2-7; D may be TRBD2 (6 bases). Deletions cut 6 bases from V and 0 bases from J, with 15 bases between. The CDR3 extends over 15 amino acids. CDR1 is PRHDT, CDR2 FYEKMQ, per germline (reference sequence). The chain's CDR3 is CASRPRRGSSYEQYF. The CDR3 DNA sequence: TGTGCCAGCAGACCACGCCGGGGGAGCTCCTACGAGCAGTACTTC.

The chain employs TRBV5-5 and TRBJ2-3; TRBD1 or TRBD2 may be the D gene (5 bases each). This CDR3 comprises 14 residues. Germline V gives CDR1 SGHKS, CDR2 YYEKEE (reference sequence). The V end lost 10 bases, the J end lost 3 bases, and 18 bases lay between the germline ends. CDR3 DNA: TGTGCCTGTAGAGAGGGGACGCTTACAGATACGCAGTATTTT. It yields the protein CACREGTLTDTQYF.

The chain is built from TRBV11-2 and TRBJ1-1, with no clear D. Deletions cut 3 bases from V and 1 base from J, with 6 bases between. The CDR3 length is 13 residues. CDR1 and CDR2 from the germline V gene are SGHAT and FQNNGV. The CDR3 here is CASSLHENTEAFF. The CDR3 nucleotides read TGTGCCAGCAGCTTGCACGAGAACACTGAAGCTTTCTTT. The full variable domain, rest sourced from reference TRBV11-2 and TRBJ1-1, is EAGVAQSPRYKIIEKRQSVAFWCNPISGHATLYWYQQILGQGPKLLIQFQNNGVVDDSQLPKDRFSAERLKGVDSTLKIQPAKLEDSAVYLCASSLHENTEAFFGQGTRLTVV.

This chain uses TRBV19 with TRBJ1-6; 9 bases fit TRBD1. Germline V gene lookup returns CDR1 LNHDA and CDR2 SQIVND (reference sequence). The ends lost 2 bases at V and 6 bases at J; junction bases unmatched: 2. The CDR3 contains 15 residues. DNA for the CDR3: TGTGCCAGTAGTATAACGACAGGGGGTAATTCACCCCTCCACTTT. This translates into CASSITTGGNSPLHF.

This rearrangement joins TRBV7-2 to TRBJ2-1, with D possibly being TRBD2 (6 bases). This CDR3 contains 16 residues. Trimming cost V 5 bases and J 7 bases, with 21 bases left between them. Germline V gives CDR1 SGHTA, CDR2 FQGNSA. CDR3 sequence reads: CASSGRELGFGNEQFF. As DNA, the CDR3 is TGTGCCAGCAGCGGACGGGAGTTAGGCTTTGGGAATGAGCAGTTCTTC.

The CDR3 region has the DNA TGCAGCGTTTGGGGGACTTTACCCGCTGAAGCTTTCTTT. It codes for CSVWGTLPAEAFF. The V gene is TRBV29-1, the J gene TRBJ1-1, with a tentative D call TRBD1 (5 bases). Trimming left V 5 bases short and J 6 bases short, with 16 bases between. The length of the CDR3 is 13 residues. CDR1 and CDR2 (germline): SQVTM, ANQGSEA.

This clone is a singleton in its sample. V usage is TRBV4-2 and J usage is TRBJ2-7; TRBD2 matches at 10 bases. J lost 3 bases, V lost 0 bases, and 5 bases had no gene match. The CDR3 sequence is 16 residues long. CDR1 and CDR2 (germline): LGHNA, YNFKEQ. The CDR3 sequence is CASSQDPAGGIYEQYF. DNA for the CDR3: TGTGCCAGCAGCCAAGACCCAGCGGGGGGGATCTACGAGCAGTACTTC.

The V and J genes are TRBV28 and TRBJ1-2, with 8 nucleotides matching TRBD1. The CDR3 loop spans 13 amino acids. Losses at the gene ends were 1 base for V and 7 bases for J; bases not matched to a gene: 2. Germline V gene data show CDR1 as MDHEN and CDR2 as SYDVKM. The CDR3 DNA sequence: TGTGCCAGCAGTTTATTTCAGGGGGCTGGCTACACCTTC. Its translation is CASSLFQGAGYTF.

The gene calls are TRBV5-4 and TRBJ2-1; the D gene is possibly TRBD2 (6 bases). Germline CDR1 reads SGHNT; CDR2 reads YYREEE (reference sequence). This CDR3 is built from 15 residues. V lost 4 bases to trimming and J lost 8 bases, with 19 bases between them. Written as DNA, the CDR3 is TGTGCCAGCAGCCCTGTGCGGGGAGAGGGGTATGAGCAGTTCTTC. This translates into CASSPVRGEGYEQFF.